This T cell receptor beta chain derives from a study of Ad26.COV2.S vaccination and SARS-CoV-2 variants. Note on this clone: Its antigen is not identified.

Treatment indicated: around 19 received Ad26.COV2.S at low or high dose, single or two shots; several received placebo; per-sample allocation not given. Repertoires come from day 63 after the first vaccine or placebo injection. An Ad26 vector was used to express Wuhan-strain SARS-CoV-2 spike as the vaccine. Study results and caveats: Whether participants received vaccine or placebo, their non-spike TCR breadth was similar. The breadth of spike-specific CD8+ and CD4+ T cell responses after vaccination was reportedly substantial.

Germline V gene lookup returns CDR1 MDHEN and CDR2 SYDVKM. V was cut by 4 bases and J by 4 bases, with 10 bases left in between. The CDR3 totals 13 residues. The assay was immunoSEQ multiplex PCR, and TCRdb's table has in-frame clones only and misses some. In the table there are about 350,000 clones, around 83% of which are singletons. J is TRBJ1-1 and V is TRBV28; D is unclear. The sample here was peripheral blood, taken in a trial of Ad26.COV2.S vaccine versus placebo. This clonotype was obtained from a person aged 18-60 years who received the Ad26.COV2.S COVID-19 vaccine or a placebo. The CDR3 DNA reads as TGTGCCAGCAGTTCATCAATTCGCACTGAAGCTTTCTTT. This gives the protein CASSSSIRTEAFF.